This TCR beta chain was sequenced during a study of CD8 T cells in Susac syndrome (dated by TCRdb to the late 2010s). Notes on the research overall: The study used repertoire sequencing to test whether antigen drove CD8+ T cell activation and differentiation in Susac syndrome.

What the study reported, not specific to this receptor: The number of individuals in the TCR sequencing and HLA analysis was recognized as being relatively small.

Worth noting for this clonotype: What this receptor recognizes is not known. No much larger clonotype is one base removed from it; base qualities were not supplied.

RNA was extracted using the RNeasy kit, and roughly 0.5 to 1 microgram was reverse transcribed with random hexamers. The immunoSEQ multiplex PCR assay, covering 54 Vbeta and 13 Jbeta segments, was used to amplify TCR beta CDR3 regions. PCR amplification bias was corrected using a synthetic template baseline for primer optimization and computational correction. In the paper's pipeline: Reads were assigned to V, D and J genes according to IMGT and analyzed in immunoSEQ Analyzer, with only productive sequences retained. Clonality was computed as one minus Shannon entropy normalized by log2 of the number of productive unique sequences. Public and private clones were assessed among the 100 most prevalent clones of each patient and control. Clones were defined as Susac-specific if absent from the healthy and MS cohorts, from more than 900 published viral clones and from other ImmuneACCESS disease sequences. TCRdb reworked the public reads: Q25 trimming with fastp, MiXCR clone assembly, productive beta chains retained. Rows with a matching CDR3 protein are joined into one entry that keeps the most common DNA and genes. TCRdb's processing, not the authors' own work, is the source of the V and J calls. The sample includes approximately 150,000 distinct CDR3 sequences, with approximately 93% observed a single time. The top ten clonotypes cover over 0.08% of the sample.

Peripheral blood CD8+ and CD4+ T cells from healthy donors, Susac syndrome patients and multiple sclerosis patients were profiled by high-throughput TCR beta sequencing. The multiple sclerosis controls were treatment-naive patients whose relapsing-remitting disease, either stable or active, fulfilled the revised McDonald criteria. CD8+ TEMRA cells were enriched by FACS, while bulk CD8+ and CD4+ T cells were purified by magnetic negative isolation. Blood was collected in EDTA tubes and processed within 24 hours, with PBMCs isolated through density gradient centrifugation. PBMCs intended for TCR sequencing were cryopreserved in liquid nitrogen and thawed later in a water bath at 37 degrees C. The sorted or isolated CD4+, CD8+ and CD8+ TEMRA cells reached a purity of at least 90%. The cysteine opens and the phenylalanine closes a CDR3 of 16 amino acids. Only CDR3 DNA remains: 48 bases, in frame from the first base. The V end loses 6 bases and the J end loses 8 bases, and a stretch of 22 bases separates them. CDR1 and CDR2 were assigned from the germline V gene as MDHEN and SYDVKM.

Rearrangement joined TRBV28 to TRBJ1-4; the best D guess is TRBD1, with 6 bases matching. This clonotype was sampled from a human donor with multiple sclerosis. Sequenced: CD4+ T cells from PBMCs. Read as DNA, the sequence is TGTGCCAGCAGGACCCCAGGGGAGGGGGAAGGAGAAAAACTGTTTTTT. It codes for CASRTPGEGEGEKLFF.